The 22 T cell receptor beta chains given below trace back to one sample, sequenced in a study of cytomegalovirus exposure and HLA in healthy donors. Using immunoSEQ multiplex PCR, the repertoire was profiled, and TCRdb retains in-frame clones only, with some absent. Counted here are a few hundred thousand clones, almost 90% occurring once; the ten biggest clones make up 0.35% to 0.45%. Sequencing used PBMCs. These receptors were obtained from a woman under 30 in good health and CMV-seronegative.

The V gene is TRBV9, the J gene TRBJ2-5; 11 bases align to TRBD2. The junction had 4 bases not matched to a gene; V was cut back by 1 base and J by 5 bases. The CDR3 contains 15 residues. Looked up from germline, CDR1 is SGDLS and CDR2 is YYNGEE. CDR3 nucleotides: TGTGCCAGCAGCGTAATAGCGGGGGGGCAGGAGACCCAGTACTTC. Its protein product is CASSVIAGGQETQYF.

This clone was observed a handful of times. The V and J genes are TRBV2 and TRBJ1-6; TRBD1 matches at 8 bases. CDR3 size: 17 residues. J was trimmed by 7 bases and V by 6 bases; bases with no gene match: 14. Germline V gives CDR1 SNHLY, CDR2 FYNNEI. The CDR3 bases are TGTGCCAGCAGGGGACTCCAGGGGGCGCCAGGGAATTCACCCCTCCACTTT. The encoded protein is CASRGLQGAPGNSPLHF.

The genes are TRBV6-1 and TRBJ1-2, with D possibly matching TRBD1 (6 bases). Trimming removed 4 bases at V and 0 bases at J, with 12 bases between. Germline lookup yields CDR1 MNHNS and CDR2 SASEGT. The CDR3 is 15 amino acids. The CDR3: CASSGYRTANYGYTF. CDR3 DNA sequence: TGTGCCAGCAGTGGATATAGGACAGCTAACTATGGCTACACCTTC.

V is TRBV5-1 and J is TRBJ2-5; D might be TRBD1 (5 bases). The CDR3 covers 16 residues. The V end was cut by 7 bases, the J end by 2 bases, with 21 bases between. In germline, CDR1 is SGHRS, CDR2 YFSETQ. CDR3 loop: CASSPGDRTPQETQYF. The DNA of the CDR3 is TGCGCCAGCTCCCCAGGTGACAGAACACCTCAAGAGACCCAGTACTTC. Supplemented by reference TRBV5-1 and TRBJ2-5, the full variable domain reads KAGVTQTPRYLIKTRGQQVTLSCSPISGHRSVSWYQQTPGQGLQFLFEYFSETQRNKGNFPGRFSGRQFSNSRSEMNVSTLELGDSALYLCASSPGDRTPQETQYFGPGTRLLVL.

This chain links TRBV21-1 with TRBJ1-1; TRBD1, the table's D call, was not compared with the DNA. TRBV21-1 is designated a pseudogene. The length of the CDR3 is 13 residues. CDR3 DNA sequence: TGTGCCAGCAGCAATCGGACATACACTGAAGCTTTCTTT. It translates to CASSNRTYTEAFF.

This chain links TRBV5-1 with TRBJ2-6; 7 bases line up with TRBD1. Trimming cost V 5 bases and J 4 bases; bases outside gene matches: 9. Germline CDR1 reads SGHRS; CDR2 reads YFSETQ. The CDR3 is 16 amino acids. This CDR3 is CASRVHRGPGANVLTF. The DNA of the CDR3 is TGCGCCAGCAGGGTCCACAGGGGCCCCGGGGCCAACGTCCTGACTTTC.

The V gene is TRBV29-1, the J gene TRBJ1-2; 7 positions match TRBD1. V trimming: 6 bases; J trimming: 2 bases; junction bases outside the gene matches: 6. Looked up from germline, CDR1 is SQVTM and CDR2 is ANQGSEA. The CDR3 covers 13 residues. The CDR3 DNA reads as TGCAGCGTCCGCCCGACAGGGAACTATGGCTACACCTTC. Translation gives CSVRPTGNYGYTF.

The chain has TRBV5-1 and TRBJ2-2; maybe TRBD1 (6 bases). Trimming removed 4 bases from V and 5 bases from J, with 12 bases in between. In germline, CDR1 is SGHRS, CDR2 YFSETQ. The CDR3 is 14 residues long. In DNA form, the CDR3 reads TGCGCCAGCAGCCCCCAGGGGAGTACCGGGGAGCTGTTTTTT. Translating gives CASSPQGSTGELFF.

The CDR3 bases are TGTGCCAGCAACGGACAGATGAACACTGAAGCTTTCTTT. Translation gives CASNGQMNTEAFF. The gene calls are TRBV13 and TRBJ1-1; the D gene is possibly TRBD1 (6 bases). The V and J ends lost 7 bases and 0 bases respectively, with 9 bases between them. The CDR3 has 13 residues. Germline V gene lookup returns CDR1 PRHDT and CDR2 FYEKMQ (reference sequence).

The chain joins TRBV5-4 to TRBJ2-3, with a possible D match to TRBD2 (7 bases). This CDR3 comprises 16 residues. Trimming removed 0 bases at V and 0 bases at J, with 11 bases between. Germline CDR1 reads SGHNT; CDR2 reads YYREEE (reference sequence). For the CDR3, the DNA is TGTGCCAGCAGCTTGGTATGGGGGGGCAGCACAGATACGCAGTATTTT. Its protein product is CASSLVWGGSTDTQYF.

This rearrangement joins TRBV9 to TRBJ1-3, with 7 positions matching TRBD1. With 3 bases clipped from V and 0 bases from J, the junction kept 12 bases outside the gene matches. Germline V lookup: CDR1 SGDLS, CDR2 YYNGEE. There are 18 residues in the CDR3. CDR3 DNA sequence: TGTGCCAGCAGCGGACCTAGCCGGGACAGCCTCTCTGGAAACACCATATATTTT. Translated, it gives CASSGPSRDSLSGNTIYF. Supplemented by reference TRBV9 and TRBJ1-3, the full variable domain reads DSGVTQTPKHLITATGQRVTLRCSPRSGDLSVYWYQQSLDQGLQFLIQYYNGEERAKGNILERFSAQQFPDLHSELNLSSLELGDSALYFCASSGPSRDSLSGNTIYFGEGSWLTVV.

The chain combines TRBV7-8 with TRBJ1-1; D is possibly TRBD1 (6 bases). The V and J ends lost 3 bases and 5 bases respectively, with 16 bases between them. Germline lookup yields CDR1 SGHVS and CDR2 FQNEAQ. The CDR3 runs to 15 residues. The CDR3 DNA sequence: TGTGCCAGCAGCTTCGGAGTTGGGGGCGATACTGAAGCTTTCTTT. Its translation is CASSFGVGGDTEAFF.

The chain uses TRBV5-4 and TRBJ2-5; 8 nucleotides align to TRBD2. CDR3 length: 15 amino acids. The trim removed 2 bases at V and 1 base at J, leaving 4 bases unmatched. Germline V gives CDR1 SGHNT, CDR2 YYREEE (reference sequence). The CDR3 reads CASSFGRGAQETQYF. The CDR3 nucleotides are TGTGCCAGCAGCTTTGGGCGGGGGGCCCAAGAGACCCAGTACTTC.

J is TRBJ2-2 and V is TRBV7-5; the table calls TRBD1, which could not be checked here. TRBV7-5 is classified as a pseudogene. This CDR3 is built from 16 residues. CDR3 protein: CVRSPKTGANTGELFF. CDR3 sequence (DNA): TGTGTCAGAAGCCCGAAGACAGGAGCGAACACCGGGGAGCTGTTTTTT.

The chain employs TRBV10-3 and TRBJ2-1, with 13 bases aligning to TRBD2. The CDR3 has 16 residues. V trimming: 3 bases; J trimming: 8 bases; junction bases outside the gene matches: 7. Per the germline V gene, CDR1 is ENHRY and CDR2 is SYGVKD. The CDR3 nucleotides are TGTGCCATCAGTGAACTAGCGGGGGGGCCCTTTCATGAGCAGTTCTTC. Amino acids: CAISELAGGPFHEQFF.

The chain joins TRBV6-6 to TRBJ2-1; no clear D gene. The CDR3 loop spans 15 amino acids. V was cut by 4 bases and J by 7 bases, with 17 bases left in between. Germline values: CDR1 MNHNY, CDR2 SVGAGI (reference sequence). The CDR3, as DNA: TGTGCCAGCAGTTCCCTATGGCAGGATGGGAATGAGCAGTTCTTC. It yields the protein CASSSLWQDGNEQFF.

The chain uses TRBV18 and TRBJ2-1; TRBD1 matches 10 bases. The CDR3 spans 15 residues. Per the germline V gene, CDR1 is KGHSH and CDR2 is LQKENI. V lost 5 bases, J lost 7 bases, and 8 bases stayed unmatched. CDR3 sequence: CASSFGQGDMNEQFF. CDR3 sequence (DNA): TGTGCCAGCTCATTCGGACAGGGGGACATGAATGAGCAGTTCTTC.

The chain has TRBV6-4 and TRBJ2-2; D remains ambiguous. The CDR3 runs 14 residues. Germline loops: CDR1 MRHNA, CDR2 SNTAGT. V shed 2 bases and J shed 4 bases, with 8 bases lying between them. The CDR3 region is CASSDEHATGELFF. CDR3 sequence (DNA): TGTGCCAGCAGTGACGAGCACGCCACCGGGGAGCTGTTTTTT.

This clone was seen more than once but under ten times. The chain couples TRBV19 to TRBJ2-2; the match to TRBD1 covers 10 bases. The CDR3 is 13 residues long. After removal of 10 bases from V and 9 bases from J, the junction contained 8 bases not matched to a gene. Looked up from germline, CDR1 is LNHDA and CDR2 is SQIVND (reference sequence). The CDR3 is CATYRTGGRELFF. CDR3 DNA: TGTGCCACATACCGGACAGGGGGTCGGGAGCTGTTTTTT.

The chain carries TRBV10-3 and TRBJ2-2, with D possibly TRBD2 on 5 matching bases. This CDR3 region has 16 residues. V was trimmed by 5 bases and J by 5 bases, leaving 18 bases between them. Germline CDR1 is ENHRY and CDR2 is SYGVKD. The CDR3, as DNA: TGTGCCATCAGTTTGACATTAGGGCGCGGGACCGGGGAGCTGTTTTTT. Its translation: CAISLTLGRGTGELFF.

This clone was detected only a few times. This rearrangement joins TRBV19 to TRBJ1-1; no reliable D call. CDR1 and CDR2 (germline): LNHDA, SQIVND (reference sequence). The germline V and J ends were trimmed by 6 bases and 10 bases, with 9 bases remaining between them. This CDR3 comprises 10 residues. The CDR3 DNA sequence: TGTGCCAGTAGCACGAAGAGAGCTTTCTTT. It is translated as CASSTKRAFF. Combining the CDR3 with reference TRBV19 and TRBJ1-1 gives the whole variable domain DGGITQSPKYLFRKEGQNVTLSCEQNLNHDAMYWYRQDPGQGLRLIYYSQIVNDFQKGDIAEGYSVSREKKESFPLTVTSAQKNPTAFYLCASSTKRAFFGQGTRLTVV.

The V and J genes are TRBV28 and TRBJ1-1; D gene unclear. CDR3 size: 14 residues. CDR1 is MDHEN, CDR2 SYDVKM, per germline. Trimming cost V 5 bases and J 0 bases, with 10 bases left between them. CDR3 amino acids: CASSVRLMNTEAFF. In DNA form, the CDR3 reads TGTGCCAGCAGTGTCCGACTGATGAACACTGAAGCTTTCTTT.